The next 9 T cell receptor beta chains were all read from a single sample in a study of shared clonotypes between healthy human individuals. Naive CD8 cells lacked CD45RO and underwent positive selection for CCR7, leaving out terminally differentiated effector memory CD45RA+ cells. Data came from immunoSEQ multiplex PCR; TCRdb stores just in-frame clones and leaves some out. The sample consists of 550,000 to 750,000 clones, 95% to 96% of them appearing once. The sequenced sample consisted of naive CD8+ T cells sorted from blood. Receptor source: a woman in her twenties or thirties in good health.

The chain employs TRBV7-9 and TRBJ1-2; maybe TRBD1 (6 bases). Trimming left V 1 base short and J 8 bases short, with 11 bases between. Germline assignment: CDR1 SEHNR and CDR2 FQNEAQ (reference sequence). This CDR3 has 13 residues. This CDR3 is CASSLGDTEGYTF. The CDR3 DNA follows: TGTGCCAGCAGCTTAGGGGACACAGAGGGCTACACCTTC.

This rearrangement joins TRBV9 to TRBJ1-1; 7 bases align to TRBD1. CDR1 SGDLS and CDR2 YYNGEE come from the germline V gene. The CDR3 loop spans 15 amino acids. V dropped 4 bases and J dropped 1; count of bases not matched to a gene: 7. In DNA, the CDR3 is TGTGCCAGCAGCACGTGGGACAGTTCGAACACTGAAGCTTTCTTT. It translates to CASSTWDSSNTEAFF.

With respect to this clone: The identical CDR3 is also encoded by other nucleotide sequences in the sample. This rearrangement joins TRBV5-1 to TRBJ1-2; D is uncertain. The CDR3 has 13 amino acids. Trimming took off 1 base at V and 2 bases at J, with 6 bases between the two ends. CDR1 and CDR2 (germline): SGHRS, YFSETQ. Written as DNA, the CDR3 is TGCGCCAGCAGCTTGACAGAGAACTATGGCTACACCTTC. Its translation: CASSLTENYGYTF.

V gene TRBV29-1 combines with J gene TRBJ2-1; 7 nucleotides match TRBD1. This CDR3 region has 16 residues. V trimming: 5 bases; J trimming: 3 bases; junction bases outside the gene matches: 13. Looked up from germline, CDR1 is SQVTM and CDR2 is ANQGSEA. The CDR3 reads CSVSGGRDAIYNEQFF. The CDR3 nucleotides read TGCAGCGTTTCAGGGGGTAGGGACGCTATCTACAATGAGCAGTTCTTC.

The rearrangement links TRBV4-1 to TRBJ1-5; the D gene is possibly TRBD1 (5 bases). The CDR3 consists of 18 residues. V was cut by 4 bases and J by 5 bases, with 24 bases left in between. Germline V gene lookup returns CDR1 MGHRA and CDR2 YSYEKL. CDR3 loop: CASSLFPLERGTDQPQHF. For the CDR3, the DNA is TGCGCCAGCAGCCTCTTCCCCTTAGAAAGGGGTACCGATCAGCCCCAGCATTTT.

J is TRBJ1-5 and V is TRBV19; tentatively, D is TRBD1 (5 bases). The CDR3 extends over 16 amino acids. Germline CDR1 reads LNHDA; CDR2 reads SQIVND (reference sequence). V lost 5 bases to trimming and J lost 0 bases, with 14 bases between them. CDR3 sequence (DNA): TGTGCCAGTAGTCGACCGCAGGGCCATAGCAATCAGCCCCAGCATTTT. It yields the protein CASSRPQGHSNQPQHF.

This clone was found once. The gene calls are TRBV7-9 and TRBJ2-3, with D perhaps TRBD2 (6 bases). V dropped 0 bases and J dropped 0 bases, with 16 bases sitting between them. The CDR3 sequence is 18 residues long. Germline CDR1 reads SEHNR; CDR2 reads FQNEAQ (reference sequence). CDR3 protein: CASSLAPGEDLSTDTQYF. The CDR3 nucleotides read TGTGCCAGCAGCTTAGCGCCGGGGGAGGACCTGAGCACAGATACGCAGTATTTT.

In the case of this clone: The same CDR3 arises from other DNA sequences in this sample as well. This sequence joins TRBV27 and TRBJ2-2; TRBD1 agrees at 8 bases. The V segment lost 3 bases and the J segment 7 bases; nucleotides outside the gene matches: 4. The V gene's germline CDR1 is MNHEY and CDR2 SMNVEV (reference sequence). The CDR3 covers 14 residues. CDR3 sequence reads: CASSLGTGHGELFF. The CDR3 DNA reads TGTGCCAGCAGTTTGGGGACAGGCCACGGGGAGCTGTTTTTT.

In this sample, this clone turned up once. This CDR3 is CARRAGLNQPQHF. Here the CDR3 DNA reads TGTGCCAGGAGGGCGGGACTCAATCAGCCCCAGCATTTT. The chain recombines TRBV11-3 with TRBJ1-5; TRBD1 is a possible D gene (5 bases). This CDR3 is 13 amino acids long. Germline V lookup: CDR1 SGHNT, CDR2 YENEEA. V was cut by 9 bases and J by 3 bases, with 12 bases left in between.